These 25 T cell receptor beta chains were all obtained from the same sample, sequenced in a study of blood T cell repertoires in COVID-19. Measured with immunoSEQ multiplex PCR; TCRdb has only the in-frame clones, and not every one. The sample lists more than 110,000 clones, just under 90% occurring once. The sequenced sample was peripheral blood. These TCRs come from a woman in her forties with acute or convalescent COVID-19.

The chain joins TRBV21-1 to TRBJ1-2; the table's D call of TRBD1 was not tested on the DNA. TRBV21-1 is reported as a pseudogene. This CDR3 has 18 amino acids. The CDR3 reads CASSNTVWDTKPNYGYTF. Here the CDR3 DNA reads TGTGCCAGCAGCAATACCGTTTGGGACACCAAACCTAACTATGGCTACACCTTC.

The chain combines TRBV25-1 with TRBJ1-1; 10 bases map to TRBD1. Looked up from germline, CDR1 is MGHDK and CDR2 is SYGVNS. The CDR3 consists of 14 residues. Trimming cost V 4 bases and J 7 bases; bases outside gene matches: 6. CDR3 protein: CASSVGWDRGEAFF. In DNA form, the CDR3 reads TGTGCCAGCAGTGTCGGGTGGGACAGGGGTGAAGCTTTCTTT.

This clone was detected only once. The J gene is TRBJ2-1, the V gene TRBV6-5; 8 positions match TRBD2. The CDR3 sequence is 15 residues long. The trim removed 6 bases at V and 9 bases at J, leaving 13 bases unmatched. CDR1 MNHEY and CDR2 SVGAGI come from the germline V gene. CDR3 protein: CASSLNRGLVSEQFF. CDR3 bases: TGTGCCAGCAGCTTGAACCGGGGACTAGTCTCTGAGCAGTTCTTC.

This clone has a single count. V gene TRBV30 combines with J gene TRBJ2-7, with 9 bases aligning to TRBD1. Germline CDR1 GTSNPN, CDR2 SVGIG (reference sequence). There are 15 residues in the CDR3. The J segment lost 1 base and the V segment lost 1 base, leaving 5 bases of the junction unmatched. This CDR3 is CAWSERDRDSYEQYF. CDR3 DNA: TGTGCCTGGAGTGAGCGGGACAGGGATTCCTACGAGCAGTACTTC. Drawing the rest from reference TRBV30 and TRBJ2-7, the complete variable domain is SQTIHQWPATLVQPVGSPLSLECTVEGTSNPNLYWYRQAAGRGLQLLFYSVGIGQISSEVPQNLSASRPQDRQFILSSKKLLLSDSGFYLCAWSERDRDSYEQYFGPGTRLTVT.

The genes are TRBV10-1 and TRBJ1-2; D might be TRBD1 (6 bases). Germline loops: CDR1 WNHNN, CDR2 SYGVQD (reference sequence). This CDR3 is 11 amino acids long. V was pared by 6 bases and J by 11 bases, with 13 bases between. The CDR3 DNA reads TGCGCCAGCAGGGAGACGGACAGTTACACCTTC. Protein sequence: CASRETDSYTF.

The chain joins TRBV7-9 to TRBJ1-2; D possibly corresponds to TRBD1 (5 bases). Trimming cost V 3 bases and J 3 bases, with 11 bases left between them. The CDR3 sequence is 14 residues long. Germline loops: CDR1 SEHNR, CDR2 FQNEAQ (reference sequence). CDR3 loop: CASSFGTGHYGYTF. The CDR3 region has the DNA TGTGCCAGCAGCTTTGGCACAGGCCACTATGGCTACACCTTC.

The chain employs TRBV21-1 and TRBJ2-2; the listed D gene, TRBD2, was not tested against the DNA. TRBV21-1 is designated a pseudogene. CDR3 length: 17 residues. The CDR3 sequence is CASPERGAANNTGELFF. The DNA of the CDR3 is TGTGCCAGCCCCGAGCGGGGGGCGGCGAATAACACCGGGGAGCTGTTTTTT.

V and J are TRBV7-9 and TRBJ1-2, with a possible D match to TRBD1 (6 bases). The V gene lost 1 base and the J gene lost 4 bases, with 13 bases spanning the gap. There are 15 residues in the CDR3. The germline CDR1 and CDR2 sequences are SEHNR and FQNEAQ (reference sequence). The CDR3 protein is CASSLGQAPGYGYTF. In nucleotides, the CDR3 is TGTGCCAGCAGCTTAGGACAGGCCCCTGGCTATGGCTACACCTTC.

The genes are TRBV9 and TRBJ2-5, with a weak D call TRBD2 (6 bases). Germline values: CDR1 SGDLS, CDR2 YYNGEE. The CDR3 consists of 12 residues. V lost 5 bases and J lost 9, with 14 bases in between. CDR3 nucleotide sequence: TGTGCCAGCAGTGGAGGGTGGGGGGCCCAGTACTTC. As protein: CASSGGWGAQYF.

This chain joins TRBV29-1 and TRBJ1-2, with a weak D call TRBD1 (5 bases). The CDR3 is made up of 14 amino acids. The V end was cut by 0 bases, the J end by 4 bases, with 12 bases between. CDR1 is SQVTM and CDR2 is ANQGSEA in the germline V gene. CDR3 nucleotides: TGCAGCGTTGAAGATCCAGGGTCCGGCTATGGCTACACCTTC. It yields the protein CSVEDPGSGYGYTF.

By its share, this clone is medium-sized. V usage is TRBV29-1 and J usage is TRBJ1-1; 8 bases are a match to TRBD1. The CDR3 is 15 residues long. Germline V CDR1 and CDR2: SQVTM, ANQGSEA. V was pared by 0 bases and J by 2 bases, with 5 bases of the junction left unmatched. The CDR3 DNA reads TGCAGCGTTGAAGATTTGGGGACAGGCAACACTGAAGCTTTCTTT. Amino acids: CSVEDLGTGNTEAFF. The complete variable domain, with remaining parts taken from reference TRBV29-1 and TRBJ1-1, reads SAVISQKPSRDICQRGTSLTIQCQVDSQVTMMFWYRQQPGQSLTLIATANQGSEATYESGFVIDKFPISRPNLTFSTLTVSNMSPEDSSIYLCSVEDLGTGNTEAFFGQGTRLTVV.

The gene calls are TRBV2 and TRBJ1-6; 8 positions match TRBD1. CDR3 length: 13 amino acids. CDR1 is SNHLY, CDR2 FYNNEI, per germline. Unmatched junction bases numbered 5, after V lost 9 bases and J lost 7 bases. The CDR3 DNA follows: TGTGCCAGTCACAGGGGGTGGAATTCACCCCTCCACTTT. This encodes CASHRGWNSPLHF.

V gene TRBV4-1 combines with J gene TRBJ2-1; TRBD2 agrees at 7 bases. CDR3 size: 15 residues. Per germline, CDR1 MGHRA and CDR2 YSYEKL. The junction had 8 bases not matched to a gene; V was cut back by 0 bases and J by 9 bases. This CDR3 reads CASSQDLVGGVEQFF. The CDR3 region has the DNA TGCGCCAGCAGCCAAGATCTTGTGGGGGGGGTTGAGCAGTTCTTC.

CDR3 sequence (DNA): TGTGCCAGCAGCGTAGAGGGGGAAAAACTGTTTTTT. Protein product: CASSVEGEKLFF. The V gene is TRBV9, the J gene TRBJ1-4; a possible D gene is TRBD1 (5 bases). The CDR3 has 12 amino acids. CDR1 and CDR2 from the germline V gene are SGDLS and YYNGEE. V lost 0 bases to trimming and J lost 8 bases, with 5 bases between them.

Only one count was recorded for this clone. J is TRBJ1-5 and V is TRBV2; perhaps TRBD1 as D (6 bases). Per the germline V gene, CDR1 is SNHLY and CDR2 is FYNNEI. This CDR3 region has 15 residues. V was cut by 5 bases and J by 3 bases, with 14 bases left in between. The CDR3 here is CASSLDRDTNQPQHF. DNA of the CDR3: TGTGCCAGCAGTTTGGACAGAGATACCAATCAGCCCCAGCATTTT.

The chain employs TRBV5-5 and TRBJ2-7, with TRBD1 matching 9 bases. The germline V gene encodes CDR1 SGHKS and CDR2 YYEKEE (reference sequence). J lost 3 bases, V lost 1 base, and 5 bases had no gene match. The CDR3 totals 15 residues. The CDR3 loop reads CASSLNTGQGYEQYF. CDR3 coding DNA: TGTGCCAGCAGCTTGAATACGGGACAGGGCTACGAGCAGTACTTC.

The V call is TRBV5-4, the J call TRBJ2-1; 8 positions match TRBD1. The J segment lost 0 bases and the V segment lost 0 bases, leaving 8 bases of the junction unmatched. Germline lookup yields CDR1 SGHNT and CDR2 YYREEE (reference sequence). There are 18 residues in the CDR3. CDR3 protein: CASSLEGAGGASYNEQFF. CDR3 bases: TGTGCCAGCAGCTTGGAGGGGGCAGGGGGCGCCTCCTACAATGAGCAGTTCTTC.

J is TRBJ2-1 and V is TRBV9; TRBD2 agrees at 7 bases. Germline trimming cut 0 bases from V and 8 bases from J; bases unmatched to any gene: 20. CDR1 and CDR2 from the germline V gene are SGDLS and YYNGEE. The CDR3 sequence is 19 residues long. The CDR3, as DNA: TGTGCCAGCAGCGTAGGATCTAGCGGAATCACCAGGACGACTCATGAGCAGTTCTTC. It encodes CASSVGSSGITRTTHEQFF.

V usage is TRBV19 and J usage is TRBJ1-2; 7 bases are shared with TRBD1. In germline, CDR1 is LNHDA, CDR2 SQIVND (reference sequence). The CDR3 loop spans 15 amino acids. V lost 8 bases to trimming and J lost 4 bases; unmatched junction nucleotides: 13. The CDR3 region has the DNA TGTGCCAGTTCCTTAGGGACAGTCTCCTCCTATGGCTACACCTTC. It codes for CASSLGTVSSYGYTF.

The count of this clone is one. The chain joins TRBV18 to TRBJ1-3; D is unclear. Per germline, CDR1 KGHSH and CDR2 LQKENI. This CDR3 contains 17 residues. V was pared by 4 bases and J by 2 bases, with 18 bases between. The CDR3 region is CASSLRTGKGTGNTIYF. The CDR3 DNA follows: TGTGCCAGCTCACTCCGCACGGGGAAGGGAACTGGAAACACCATATATTTT.

The chain has TRBV15 and TRBJ2-1; D gene ambiguous. The germline V and J ends were trimmed by 3 bases and 4 bases, with 19 bases remaining between them. Germline loops: CDR1 LNHNV, CDR2 YYDKDF (reference sequence). This CDR3 has 17 amino acids. The CDR3, as DNA: TGTGCCACCAGCAGTTCCCAGCTTTTGACGACATACAATGAGCAGTTCTTC. This codes for CATSSSQLLTTYNEQFF.

This chain uses TRBV6-2 or TRBV6-3 with TRBJ1-1; possibly TRBD1 for D (6 bases). The CDR3 has 14 amino acids. CDR1 is MNHEY and CDR2 is SVGEGT in the germline V gene. Trimming cost V 4 bases and J 0 bases, with 9 bases left between them. This CDR3 reads CASSSRGLNTEAFF. CDR3 bases: TGTGCCAGCAGTTCCAGGGGTCTGAACACTGAAGCTTTCTTT.

The rearrangement joins TRBV11-2 to TRBJ2-7; 7 bases align to TRBD2. V dropped 0 bases and J dropped 2; count of bases not matched to a gene: 1. CDR1 is SGHAT, CDR2 FQNNGV, per germline. The CDR3 spans 14 residues. CDR3 bases: TGTGCCAGCAGCTTAGAACTAGCGACCTACGAGCAGTACTTC. Translation gives CASSLELATYEQYF.

This clone was recorded only once. The junction departs from germline at one end; a sequencing error may be responsible. CDR3 DNA sequence: TGTGCCAGCAGTTTCGGACTAGCGGGGGCCCGGTGG. Its protein product is CASSFGLAGARW. The gene calls are TRBV28 and TRBJ2-3, with 13 nucleotides matching TRBD2. The CDR3 length is 12 residues. Germline assignment: CDR1 MDHEN and CDR2 SYDVKM.

The chain is built from TRBV30 and TRBJ2-7; TRBD1 matches 7 bases. The ends lost 5 bases at V and 3 bases at J; junction bases unmatched: 10. The CDR3 runs 14 residues. CDR1 and CDR2 (germline): GTSNPN, SVGIG (reference sequence). DNA of the CDR3: TGTGCCTGGTCGTCTCTGACAGGGTTCTACGAGCAGTACTTC. It encodes CAWSSLTGFYEQYF.